The TCR beta chain described here comes from a study of T cells expressing NK-cell markers. The germline gives CDR1 SQVTM, CDR2 ANQGSEA. The CDR3 totals 14 residues. TCRdb re-called the 5' RACE reads and shows each CDR3 protein once, DNA omitted. The sample table sets out some 500,000 distinct CDR3 sequences. Sequencing was performed on blood T cells: a sorted CD56 or NKG2C T cell subset, CD4+ or CD8+ T cells, or bulk PBMC T cells (not recorded which). The J gene is TRBJ2-1, the V gene TRBV29-1; TCRdb's D gene call, TRBD1, goes unchecked for lack of DNA. The receptor was isolated from a woman aged 45-60 years in good health. The CDR3 protein is CSVLRGQRGNEQFF.